A single sample is the source of the 27 T cell receptor beta chains below, sequenced in a study of vaccination effects on CD4 cells after COVID-19. TCRdb keeps only in-frame clones here, not all; method: immunoSEQ multiplex PCR. The sample carries tens of thousands of clones, roughly 80% recorded once. Culture lasted about nine days before CD4+ T cell isolation. No antigen has been identified for these receptors. The specimen was CD4+ T cells from PBMCs cultured without peptide, collected before COVID-19 vaccination. The receptors shown here come from a human donor who received a COVID-19 vaccine.

This clone was picked up a small number of times. In nucleotides, the CDR3 is TGTGCCAGCTCACCATCGGATACAGGGGTCGAGCAGTACGTC. Residues: CASSPSDTGVEQYV. The genes are TRBV18 and TRBJ2-7; TRBD1 matches 7 bases. The J segment lost 6 bases and the V segment lost 2 bases, leaving 7 bases of the junction unmatched. The CDR3 runs 14 residues. Germline CDR1 is KGHSH and CDR2 is LQKENI.

This clone was counted only a few times. This rearrangement joins TRBV4-2 to TRBJ1-2, with 8 nucleotides matching TRBD1. V gave up 3 bases and J gave up 7 bases; unmatched junction bases: 7. The CDR3 runs to 14 residues. Germline V gene data show CDR1 as LGHNA and CDR2 as YNFKEQ. CDR3: CASSQPQGAGGYTF. The CDR3 DNA follows: TGTGCCAGCAGCCAGCCCCAGGGGGCCGGTGGCTACACCTTC.

About this clone: One junction end does not reproduce the germline sequence, and a read error may be involved. The chain is built from TRBV6-1 and TRBJ1-2; 9 nucleotides match TRBD1. Germline values: CDR1 MNHNS, CDR2 SASEGT. The CDR3 contains 17 residues. The DNA for the CDR3 is TGTGCCAGCGGTGAAAGGACAGGGGCGAGTGCTAACTATGGCTACACCTTC. Translating gives CASGERTGASANYGYTF.

CDR3 DNA sequence: TGCGCCAGCGGAACCGGGACAGGGGTTACTGAAGCTTTCTTT. Residues: CASGTGTGVTEAFF. The chain links TRBV5-1 to TRBJ1-1; 10 positions agree with TRBD1. Trimming removed 7 bases from V and 5 bases from J; junction bases left unmatched: 8. Germline-derived CDR1 and CDR2 are SGHRS and YFSETQ. The CDR3 consists of 14 residues.

In this sample, this clone turned up once. Here the CDR3 reads CASRGRTNEKLFF. As DNA, the CDR3 is TGTGCCAGCAGGGGCAGAACTAATGAAAAACTGTTTTTT. V is TRBV6-6 and J is TRBJ1-4, with D unclear. With 6 bases removed from V and 1 base from J, the gap between germline ends came to 6 bases. Germline V gene sequence: CDR1 MNHNY, CDR2 SVGAGI (reference sequence). The CDR3 covers 13 residues.

The chain employs TRBV11-3 and TRBJ2-1, with 7 bases aligning to TRBD1. The CDR3 is 13 amino acids. Looked up from germline, CDR1 is SGHNT and CDR2 is YENEEA. V was pared by 5 bases and J by 11 bases, with 9 bases of the junction left unmatched. The CDR3: CASSLSRTGQQFF. CDR3 DNA sequence: TGTGCCAGCAGCCTCTCCAGGACAGGTCAGCAGTTCTTC.

CDR3 coding DNA: TGTGCCAGCAGCACTAGCGGGGGGGCCAATGAGCAGTTCTTC. Translated: CASSTSGGANEQFF. The chain is built from TRBV2 and TRBJ2-1; 13 positions match TRBD2. The germline V gene has CDR1 SNHLY and CDR2 FYNNEI. V shed 6 bases and J 6 bases; nucleotides not matched to a gene: 2. This CDR3 has 14 amino acids.

V and J are TRBV6-5 and TRBJ1-6; no firm D call. V shed 5 bases and J shed 6 bases, with 5 bases lying between them. Germline V lookup: CDR1 MNHEY, CDR2 SVGAGI. The CDR3 spans 12 residues. In nucleotides, the CDR3 is TGTGCCAGCAGTCGCTTTAATTCACCCCTCCACTTT. It specifies CASSRFNSPLHF.

The rearrangement links TRBV6-4 to TRBJ1-2; the match to TRBD1 covers 7 bases. The CDR3 loop spans 15 amino acids. J was trimmed by 7 bases and V by 6 bases; bases with no gene match: 14. From germline, CDR1 is MRHNA and CDR2 SNTAGT. The CDR3, as DNA: TGTGCCAGCAGCCTCACCGGGACAGCTACGAGTGGCTACACCTTC. The encoded protein is CASSLTGTATSGYTF.

The chain recombines TRBV2 with TRBJ1-5; D is perhaps TRBD1 (6 bases). Trimming took 1 base from V and 9 from J, leaving 16 bases between them. The CDR3 is 15 residues long. Germline assignment: CDR1 SNHLY and CDR2 FYNNEI. The CDR3 loop reads CASSEERGGRSPQHF. The CDR3 region has the DNA TGTGCCAGCAGTGAAGAAAGGGGGGGGAGGTCGCCCCAGCATTTT.

V and J are TRBV7-2 and TRBJ1-1; the D gene is possibly TRBD1 (6 bases). V was trimmed by 4 bases and J by 5 bases, leaving 11 bases between them. The CDR3 spans 13 residues. Germline assignment: CDR1 SGHTA and CDR2 FQGNSA. CDR3 nucleotide sequence: TGTGCCAGCAGCTCGAAGACAGGTACTGAAGCTTTCTTT. It translates to CASSSKTGTEAFF. The full variable domain, its missing parts supplied by reference TRBV7-2 and TRBJ1-1, is GAGVSQSPSNKVTEKGKDVELRCDPISGHTALYWYRQSLGQGLEFLIYFQGNSAPDKSGLPSDRFSAERTGGSVSTLTIQRTQQEDSAVYLCASSSKTGTEAFFGQGTRLTVV.

The chain recombines TRBV6-2 or TRBV6-3 with TRBJ2-7; TRBD2 matches at 9 bases. The CDR3 has 17 amino acids. Per the germline V gene, CDR1 is MNHEY and CDR2 is SVGEGT. V shed 0 bases and J 7 bases; nucleotides not matched to a gene: 13. The CDR3 is CASSYSYYGGGADEQYV. CDR3 DNA: TGTGCCAGCAGTTACTCGTATTACGGCGGGGGGGCCGATGAGCAGTACGTC.

This clone occurred once. The chain links TRBV18 to TRBJ2-2; perhaps TRBD1 as D (6 bases). The CDR3 has 15 residues. CDR1 is KGHSH and CDR2 is LQKENI in the germline V gene. V lost 5 bases, J lost 0 bases, and 10 bases lay in between. This CDR3 reads CASSRQVANTGELFF. The CDR3 coding sequence is TGTGCCAGCTCAAGACAGGTTGCGAACACCGGGGAGCTGTTTTTT.

The chain couples TRBV4-1 to TRBJ1-1; TRBD1 matches 7 bases. Germline CDR1 is MGHRA and CDR2 is YSYEKL. Germline trimming cut 0 bases from V and 7 bases from J; bases unmatched to any gene: 11. This CDR3 is 16 amino acids long. CDR3 coding DNA: TGCGCCAGCAGCCAAGATTTTTATGTGGACAGGTTTGAAGCTTTCTTT. This translates into CASSQDFYVDRFEAFF.

V and J are TRBV7-3 and TRBJ2-1; 8 bases line up with TRBD2. Germline CDR1 reads SGHTA; CDR2 reads FQGTGA. V lost 0 bases and J lost 7; bases outside the gene matches: 8. CDR3 size: 16 residues. CDR3 nucleotide sequence: TGTGCCAGCAGCTTAACGGGTTCGGGGGGGGCGAATGAGCAGTTCTTC. Its translation is CASSLTGSGGANEQFF.

The chain employs TRBV24-1 and TRBJ2-5, with 7 bases identical to TRBD1. Germline CDR1 KGHDR, CDR2 SFDVKD. After removal of 0 bases from V and 5 bases from J, the junction contained 11 bases not matched to a gene. The CDR3 sequence is 17 residues long. This CDR3 reads CATSDLAPQGERETQYF. The CDR3, as DNA: TGTGCCACCAGTGATTTGGCGCCCCAGGGGGAAAGGGAGACCCAGTACTTC.

The rearrangement uses TRBV3-1 (or the pseudogene TRBV3-2) and TRBJ2-2, with no clear D. There are 17 residues in the CDR3. Trimming removed 1 base from V and 2 bases from J, with 14 bases in between. Germline V gives CDR1 LGHDT, CDR2 YNNKEL (reference sequence). This chain's CDR3 is CASSQALRFGNTGELFF. The CDR3 DNA is TGTGCCAGCAGCCAAGCGCTCAGATTTGGAAACACCGGGGAGCTGTTTTTT.

The chain carries TRBV5-1 and TRBJ2-3; 8 bases are shared with TRBD2. The CDR3 totals 19 residues. The V and J ends lost 0 bases and 4 bases, in that order; junction bases with no gene match: 16. From germline, CDR1 is SGHRS and CDR2 YFSETQ. The CDR3 DNA sequence: TGCGCCAGCAGCTTGGGAGTACGGGGGGGAGATCTAAAGTCAGATACGCAGTATTTT. It encodes CASSLGVRGGDLKSDTQYF.

J is TRBJ2-3 and V is TRBV6-5; D is uncertain. Germline CDR1 is MNHEY and CDR2 is SVGAGI. Between the trimmed V and J ends, which lost 3 bases and 0 bases, there was a span of 10 bases. The CDR3 length is 15 residues. CDR3 region: CASSYTITSTDTQYF. CDR3 nucleotide sequence: TGTGCCAGCAGTTATACAATTACTAGCACAGATACGCAGTATTTT.

In its sample, this clone was seen a few times. The rearrangement uses TRBV27 and TRBJ2-1; 7 nucleotides agree with TRBD2. Germline-derived CDR1 and CDR2 are MNHEY and SMNVEV (reference sequence). The CDR3 covers 16 residues. With 5 bases clipped from V and 4 bases from J, the junction kept 11 bases outside the gene matches. The CDR3 DNA sequence: TGTGCCAGCAGTCGCCGCCTGGGCGGGGGTTACAATGAGCAGTTCTTC. Translated: CASSRRLGGGYNEQFF.

V usage is TRBV7-9 and J usage is TRBJ2-5, with D maybe TRBD2 (7 bases). The germline V and J ends were trimmed by 6 bases and 1 base, with 18 bases remaining between them. Per the germline V gene, CDR1 is SEHNR and CDR2 is FQNEAQ (reference sequence). The CDR3 length is 16 residues. DNA of the CDR3: TGTGCCAGCAGTCAAGGGGGTCGGGGGGCCCAAGAGACCCAGTACTTC. This sequence encodes CASSQGGRGAQETQYF. Combining the CDR3 with reference TRBV7-9 and TRBJ2-5 gives the whole variable domain DTGVSQNPRHKITKRGQNVTFRCDPISEHNRLYWYRQTLGQGPEFLTYFQNEAQLEKSRLLSDRFSAERPKGSFSTLEIQRTEQGDSAMYLCASSQGGRGAQETQYFGPGTRLLVL.

J is TRBJ1-5 and V is TRBV28; D ambiguous. Deletions cut 3 bases from V and 4 bases from J, with 7 bases between. Looked up from germline, CDR1 is MDHEN and CDR2 is SYDVKM. This CDR3 is 13 amino acids long. CDR3 in DNA: TGTGCCAGCAGTTTGGCTCGGAATCAGCCCCAGCATTTT. Its translation: CASSLARNQPQHF.

This chain links TRBV6-5 with TRBJ1-3, with TRBD1 identical over 9 bases. The CDR3 has 15 residues. Per germline, CDR1 MNHEY and CDR2 SVGAGI. Germline trimming cut 7 bases from V and 6 bases from J; bases unmatched to any gene: 10. CDR3 nucleotides: TGTGCCAGCAAATTGGACAGGGGAAGGGAAAACACCATATATTTT. Protein sequence: CASKLDRGRENTIYF.

The V and J genes are TRBV12-3 or TRBV12-4 and TRBJ1-2; TRBD1 is a possible D gene (5 bases). The CDR3 has 13 residues. V shed 1 base and J shed 9 bases, with 12 bases lying between them. The CDR3 loop is CASSLGGSRSYTF. CDR3 nucleotides: TGTGCCAGCAGTTTAGGGGGGAGCAGAAGCTACACCTTC.

This chain uses TRBV5-3 with TRBJ2-5; D is unresolved. TRBV5-3 qualifies as an ORF whose function is uncertain. The CDR3 is made up of 12 amino acids. V lost 4 bases and J 2 bases, leaving 6 bases between the germline ends. CDR3 nucleotide sequence: TGTGCCAGAAGCGCCCAACAAGAGACCCAGTACTTC. Protein product: CARSAQQETQYF.

This chain connects TRBV18 to TRBJ1-5; 10 nucleotides align to TRBD1. Per germline, CDR1 KGHSH and CDR2 LQKENI. CDR3 length: 16 amino acids. With V trimmed by 3 bases and J by 6 bases, 8 bases remained unmatched. The CDR3 DNA reads TGTGCCAGCTCACCTGGGGACAGGGGCGATACTCAGCCCCAGCATTTT. Its translation: CASSPGDRGDTQPQHF. The variable domain in full, completed from reference TRBV18 and TRBJ1-5, reads NAGVMQNPRHLVRRRGQEARLRCSPMKGHSHVYWYRQLPEEGLKFMVYLQKENIIDESGMPKERFSAEFPKEGPSILRIQQVVRGDSAAYFCASSPGDRGDTQPQHFGDGTRLSIL.

The V call is TRBV15, the J call TRBJ2-6; 8 bases fit TRBD1. Looked up from germline, CDR1 is LNHNV and CDR2 is YYDKDF (reference sequence). The CDR3 runs to 18 residues. V shed 3 bases, J shed 4 bases, and the junction held 11 bases outside the gene matches. The chain's CDR3 is CATSSRTGFLRGANVLTF. CDR3 sequence (DNA): TGTGCCACCAGCAGCCGGACAGGGTTTCTCAGAGGGGCCAACGTCCTGACTTTC.